A single sample is the source of the 5 T cell receptor beta chains below, sequenced in a study of T cell repertoires in cytomegalovirus infection. TCRdb called the reads again in MiXCR, with one record for every CDR3 protein. Among some 600,000 distinct CDR3 sequences listed, 20% to 25% were seen once. Sequencing was performed on CD8+ T cells from PBMCs. The origin of the receptors is a human donor in good health (CMV status not recorded). Some clones in this sample may be carry-over from other donors' samples.

J is TRBJ2-2 and V is TRBV6-6; 7 bases line up with TRBD2. V gave up 4 bases and J gave up 0 bases; unmatched junction bases: 5. The CDR3 sequence is 16 residues long. Germline V CDR1 and CDR2: MNHNY, SVGAGI (reference sequence). Here the CDR3 reads CASSFLAEANTGELFF. The CDR3 region has the DNA TGTGCCAGCAGTTTTCTAGCGGAGGCGAACACCGGGGAGCTGTTTTTT.

V is TRBV9 and J is TRBJ2-3, with D perhaps TRBD2 (6 bases). Per germline, CDR1 SGDLS and CDR2 YYNGEE. V lost 3 bases, J lost 2 bases, and 10 bases lay in between. This CDR3 comprises 14 residues. Here the CDR3 DNA reads TGTGCCAGCAGCGACGGGGGAACCACAGATACGCAGTATTTT. Translation gives CASSDGGTTDTQYF.

The genes are TRBV27 and TRBJ2-5, with unresolved D. Germline V CDR1 and CDR2: MNHEY, SMNVEV (reference sequence). Trimming left V 0 bases short and J 1 base short, with 6 bases between. The CDR3 totals 14 residues. CDR3 DNA sequence: TGTGCCAGCAGTTTATCGGTGATCCAAGAGACCCAGTACTTC. Protein sequence: CASSLSVIQETQYF.

The chain joins TRBV14 to TRBJ1-6; 7 positions agree with TRBD1. The CDR3 runs to 18 residues. Germline lookup yields CDR1 SGHDN and CDR2 FVKESK. V was pared by 0 bases and J by 3 bases, with 8 bases of the junction left unmatched. CDR3 region: CASSQERVGDSYNSPLHF. The CDR3 DNA follows: TGTGCCAGCAGCCAAGAGAGGGTTGGGGACAGCTATAATTCACCCCTCCACTTT.

Worth noting for this clonotype: This may stem from a read error, because a much larger clone lies one nucleotide away. The chain uses TRBV5-5 and TRBJ2-3; possibly TRBD2 for D (5 bases). CDR3 length equals 16 residues. In germline, CDR1 is SGHKS, CDR2 YYEKEE (reference sequence). As DNA, the CDR3 is TGTGTCAGCATCCTCGGGGTTTCTACTAGCACAGATACGCAGTATTTT. Encoded protein: CVSILGVSTSTDTQYF.